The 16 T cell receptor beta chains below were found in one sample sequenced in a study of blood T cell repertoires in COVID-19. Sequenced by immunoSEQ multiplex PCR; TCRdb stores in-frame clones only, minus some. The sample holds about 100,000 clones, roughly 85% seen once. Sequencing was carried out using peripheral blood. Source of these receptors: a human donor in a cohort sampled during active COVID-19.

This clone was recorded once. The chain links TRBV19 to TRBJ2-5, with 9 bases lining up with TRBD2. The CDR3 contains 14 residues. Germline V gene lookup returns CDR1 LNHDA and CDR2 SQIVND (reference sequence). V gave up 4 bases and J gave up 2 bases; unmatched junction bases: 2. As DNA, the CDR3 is TGTGCCAGTAGTAGTCTAGCGGGACAAGAGACCCAGTACTTC. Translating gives CASSSLAGQETQYF.

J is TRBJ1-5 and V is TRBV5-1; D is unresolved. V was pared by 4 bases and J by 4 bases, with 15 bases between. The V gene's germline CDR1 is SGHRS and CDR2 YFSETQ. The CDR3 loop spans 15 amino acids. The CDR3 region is CASSGEGSRNQPQHF. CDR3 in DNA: TGCGCCAGCAGCGGGGAGGGATCAAGGAATCAGCCCCAGCATTTT.

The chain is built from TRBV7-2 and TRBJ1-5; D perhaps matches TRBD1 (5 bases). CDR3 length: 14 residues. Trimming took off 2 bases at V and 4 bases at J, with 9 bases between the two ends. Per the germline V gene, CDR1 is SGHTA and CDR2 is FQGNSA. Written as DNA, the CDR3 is TGTGCCAGCAGCTTACTGGGGGGAAATCAGCCCCAGCATTTT. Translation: CASSLLGGNQPQHF. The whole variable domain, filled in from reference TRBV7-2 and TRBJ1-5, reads GAGVSQSPSNKVTEKGKDVELRCDPISGHTALYWYRQSLGQGLEFLIYFQGNSAPDKSGLPSDRFSAERTGGSVSTLTIQRTQQEDSAVYLCASSLLGGNQPQHFGDGTRLSIL.

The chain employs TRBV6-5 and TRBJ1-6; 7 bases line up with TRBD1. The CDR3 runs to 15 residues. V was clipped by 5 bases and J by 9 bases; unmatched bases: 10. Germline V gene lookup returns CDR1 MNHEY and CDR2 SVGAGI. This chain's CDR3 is CASSPDRASSSPLHF. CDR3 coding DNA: TGTGCCAGCAGTCCCGACAGGGCGAGTAGTTCACCCCTCCACTTT.

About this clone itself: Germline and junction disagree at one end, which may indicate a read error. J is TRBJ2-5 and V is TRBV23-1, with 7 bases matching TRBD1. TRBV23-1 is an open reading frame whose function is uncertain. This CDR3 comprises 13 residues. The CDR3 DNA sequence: TGCGCCAGCAGTCCTAGAAGGGACAGAGCGACGCACTTC. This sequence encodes CASSPRRDRATHF.

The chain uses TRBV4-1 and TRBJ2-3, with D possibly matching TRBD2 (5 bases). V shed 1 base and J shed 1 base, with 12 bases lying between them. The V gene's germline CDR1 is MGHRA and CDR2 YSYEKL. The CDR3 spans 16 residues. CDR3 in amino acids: CASSQVPSRRTDTQYF. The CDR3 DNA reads TGCGCCAGCAGCCAAGTCCCTAGCAGACGCACAGATACGCAGTATTTT.

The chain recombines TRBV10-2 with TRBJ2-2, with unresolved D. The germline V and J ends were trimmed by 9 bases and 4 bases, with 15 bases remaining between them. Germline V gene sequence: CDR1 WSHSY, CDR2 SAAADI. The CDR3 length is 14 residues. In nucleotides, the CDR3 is TGCGCCAGTACGACATTGGCCTCCACCGGGGAGCTGTTTTTT. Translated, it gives CASTTLASTGELFF.

The CDR3 loop reads CASRGTGGTGELFF. The DNA of the CDR3 is TGTGCCAGCAGGGGGACAGGGGGCACCGGGGAGCTGTTTTTT. The chain couples TRBV2 to TRBJ2-2; the match to TRBD1 covers 11 bases. V lost 6 bases and J lost 4; bases outside the gene matches: 1. The length of the CDR3 is 14 residues. Looked up from germline, CDR1 is SNHLY and CDR2 is FYNNEI.

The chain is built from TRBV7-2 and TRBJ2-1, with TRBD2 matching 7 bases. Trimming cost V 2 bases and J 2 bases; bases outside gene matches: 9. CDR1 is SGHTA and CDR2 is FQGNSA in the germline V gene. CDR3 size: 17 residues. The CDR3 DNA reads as TGTGCCAGCAGCTTATTTGGTGAGACTAGCCCCTACAATGAGCAGTTCTTC. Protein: CASSLFGETSPYNEQFF.

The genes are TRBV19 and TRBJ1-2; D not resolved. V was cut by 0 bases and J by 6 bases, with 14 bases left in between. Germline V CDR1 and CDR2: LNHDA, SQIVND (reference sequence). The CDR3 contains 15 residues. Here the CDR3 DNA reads TGTGCCAGTAGTATAGATCGGGGTCAGCTGCATGGCTACACCTTC. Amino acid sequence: CASSIDRGQLHGYTF.

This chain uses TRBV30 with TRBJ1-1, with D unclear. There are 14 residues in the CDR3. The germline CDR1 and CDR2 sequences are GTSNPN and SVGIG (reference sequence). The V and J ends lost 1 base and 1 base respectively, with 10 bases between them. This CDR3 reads CAWSGYARNTEAFF. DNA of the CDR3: TGTGCCTGGAGTGGTTATGCGAGGAACACTGAAGCTTTCTTT.

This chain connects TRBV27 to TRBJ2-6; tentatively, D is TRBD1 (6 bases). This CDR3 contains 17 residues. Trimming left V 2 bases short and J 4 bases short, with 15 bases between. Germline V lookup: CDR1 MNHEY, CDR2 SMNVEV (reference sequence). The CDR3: CASSLSTGHAGANVLTF. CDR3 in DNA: TGTGCCAGCAGTTTAAGCACAGGGCATGCCGGGGCCAACGTCCTGACTTTC.

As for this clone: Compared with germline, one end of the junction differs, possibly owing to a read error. CDR3 nucleotide sequence: TGTGCCAGCAGCGTAGGTAAAGACGGTAGTTACGAGCGGTACTTC. Amino acid sequence: CASSVGKDGSYERYF. The rearrangement joins TRBV9 to TRBJ2-7; D unclear. The CDR3 is 15 amino acids. Germline V gene sequence: CDR1 SGDLS, CDR2 YYNGEE.

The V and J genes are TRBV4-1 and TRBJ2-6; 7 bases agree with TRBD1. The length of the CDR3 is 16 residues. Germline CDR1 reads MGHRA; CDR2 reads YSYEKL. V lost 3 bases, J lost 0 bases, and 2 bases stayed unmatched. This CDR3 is CASSQRQGSGANVLTF. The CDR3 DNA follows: TGCGCCAGCAGCCAGCGACAGGGCTCTGGGGCCAACGTCCTGACTTTC.

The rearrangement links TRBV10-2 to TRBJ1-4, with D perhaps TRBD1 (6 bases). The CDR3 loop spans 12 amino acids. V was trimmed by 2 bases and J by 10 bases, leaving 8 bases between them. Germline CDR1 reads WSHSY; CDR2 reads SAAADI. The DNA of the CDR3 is TGCGCCAGCAGTGAGGGGGGCTCAAAACTGTTTTTT. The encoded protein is CASSEGGSKLFF.

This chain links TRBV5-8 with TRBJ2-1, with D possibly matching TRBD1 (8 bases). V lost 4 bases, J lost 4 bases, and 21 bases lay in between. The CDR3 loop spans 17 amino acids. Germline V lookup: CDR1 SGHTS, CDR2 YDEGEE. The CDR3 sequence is CASSLEGQGGGYNEQFF. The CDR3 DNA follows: TGTGCCAGCAGCCTCGAAGGACAGGGAGGGGGGTACAATGAGCAGTTCTTC.